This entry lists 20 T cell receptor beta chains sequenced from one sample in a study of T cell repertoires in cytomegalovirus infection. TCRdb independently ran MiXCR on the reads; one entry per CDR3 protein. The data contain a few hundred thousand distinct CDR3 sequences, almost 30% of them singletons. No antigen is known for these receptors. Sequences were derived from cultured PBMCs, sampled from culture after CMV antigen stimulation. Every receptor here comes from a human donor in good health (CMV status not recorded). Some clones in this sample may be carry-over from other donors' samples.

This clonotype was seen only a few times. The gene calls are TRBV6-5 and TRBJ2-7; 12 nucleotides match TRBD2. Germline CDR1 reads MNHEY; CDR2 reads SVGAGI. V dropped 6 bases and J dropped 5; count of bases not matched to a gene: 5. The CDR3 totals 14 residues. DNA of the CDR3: TGTGCCAGCAGGGTGACTAGCGGGGGACACGAGCAGTACTTC. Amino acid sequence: CASRVTSGGHEQYF.

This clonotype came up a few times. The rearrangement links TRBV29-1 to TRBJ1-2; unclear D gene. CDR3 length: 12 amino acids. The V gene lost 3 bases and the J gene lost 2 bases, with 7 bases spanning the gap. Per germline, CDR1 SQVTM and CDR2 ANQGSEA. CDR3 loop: CSVESRNYGYTF. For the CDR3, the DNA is TGCAGCGTTGAGTCCAGAAACTATGGCTACACCTTC.

The CDR3: CASSLGSRDLIRLYF. The DNA of the CDR3 is TGTGCCAGCAGTTTAGGGTCCAGGGACCTGATACGCCTGTATTTT. This chain joins TRBV12-3 or TRBV12-4 and TRBJ2-3; D may match TRBD1 or TRBD2 (5 bases each). This CDR3 comprises 15 residues. Trimming shortened V by 1 base and J by 14 bases, and 22 bases separated the two germline ends.

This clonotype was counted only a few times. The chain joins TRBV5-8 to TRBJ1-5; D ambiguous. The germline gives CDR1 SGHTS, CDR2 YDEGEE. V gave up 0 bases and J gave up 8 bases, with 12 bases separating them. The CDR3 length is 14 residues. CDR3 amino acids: CASSLAARPEPQHF. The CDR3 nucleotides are TGTGCCAGCAGCTTGGCCGCCCGGCCGGAGCCCCAGCATTTT.

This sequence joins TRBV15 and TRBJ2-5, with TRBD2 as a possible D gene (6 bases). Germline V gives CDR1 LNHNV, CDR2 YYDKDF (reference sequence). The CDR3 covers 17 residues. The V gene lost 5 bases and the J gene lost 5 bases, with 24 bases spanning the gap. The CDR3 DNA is TGTGCCACCAGCCTACTTGAGGCGGGGAGTCGGCGGGAGACCCAGTACTTC. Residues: CATSLLEAGSRRETQYF.

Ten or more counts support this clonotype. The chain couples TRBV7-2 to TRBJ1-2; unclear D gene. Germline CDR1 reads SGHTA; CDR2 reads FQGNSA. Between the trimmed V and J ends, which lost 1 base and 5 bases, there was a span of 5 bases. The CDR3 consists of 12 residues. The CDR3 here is CASSLGSYGYTF. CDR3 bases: TGTGCCAGCAGCTTAGGGAGTTATGGCTACACCTTC.

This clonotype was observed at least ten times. The CDR3 spells CSVDPTSRGRGERRTEAFF. As DNA, the CDR3 is TGCAGCGTTGACCCAACTTCGAGGGGCAGGGGAGAAAGGAGAACTGAAGCTTTCTTT. The genes are TRBV29-1 and TRBJ1-1; possible D gene TRBD1, 6 bases. V was cut by 3 bases and J by 5 bases, with 31 bases left in between. Germline V lookup: CDR1 SQVTM, CDR2 ANQGSEA. The CDR3 covers 19 residues.

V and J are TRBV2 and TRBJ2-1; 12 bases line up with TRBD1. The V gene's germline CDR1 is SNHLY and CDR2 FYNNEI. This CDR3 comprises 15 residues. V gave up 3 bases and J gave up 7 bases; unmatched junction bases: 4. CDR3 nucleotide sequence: TGTGCCAGCAGTGAGGGGACAGGGGGCCCGAATGAGCAGTTCTTC. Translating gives CASSEGTGGPNEQFF. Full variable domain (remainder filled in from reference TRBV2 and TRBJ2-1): EPEVTQTPSHQVTQMGQEVILRCVPISNHLYFYWYRQILGQKVEFLVSFYNNEISEKSEIFDDQFSVERPDGSNFTLKIRSTKLEDSAMYFCASSEGTGGPNEQFFGPGTRLTVL.

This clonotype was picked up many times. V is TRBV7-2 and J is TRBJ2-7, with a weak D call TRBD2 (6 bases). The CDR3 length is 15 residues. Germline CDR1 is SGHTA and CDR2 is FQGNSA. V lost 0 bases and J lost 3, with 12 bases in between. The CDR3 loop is CASSLARDFFYEQYF. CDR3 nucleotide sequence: TGTGCCAGCAGCTTAGCCCGGGACTTCTTCTACGAGCAGTACTTC.

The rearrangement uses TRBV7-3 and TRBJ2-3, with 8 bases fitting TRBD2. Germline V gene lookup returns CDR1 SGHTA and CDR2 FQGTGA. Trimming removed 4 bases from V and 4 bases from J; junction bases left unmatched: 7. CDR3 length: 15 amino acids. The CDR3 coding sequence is TGTGCCAGCAGCTCAACGGGGGGGTGGGCAGATACGCAGTATTTT. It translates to CASSSTGGWADTQYF.

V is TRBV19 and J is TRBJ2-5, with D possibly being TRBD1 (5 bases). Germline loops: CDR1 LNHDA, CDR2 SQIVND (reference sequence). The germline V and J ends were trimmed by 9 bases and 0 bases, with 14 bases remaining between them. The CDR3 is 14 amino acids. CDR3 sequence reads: CASDLRVDQETQYF. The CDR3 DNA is TGTGCCAGCGACCTCAGGGTGGACCAAGAGACCCAGTACTTC.

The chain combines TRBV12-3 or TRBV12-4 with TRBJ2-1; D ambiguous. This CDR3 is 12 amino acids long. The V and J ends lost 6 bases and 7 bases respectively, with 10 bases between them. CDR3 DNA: TGTGCCAGCAGGGTATCGTCGAATGAGCAGTTCTTC. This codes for CASRVSSNEQFF.

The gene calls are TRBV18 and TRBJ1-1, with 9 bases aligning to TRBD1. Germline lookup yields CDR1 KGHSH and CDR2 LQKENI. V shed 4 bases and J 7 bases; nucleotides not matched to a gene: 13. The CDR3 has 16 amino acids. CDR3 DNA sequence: TGTGCCAGCTCACTCTATACGGGACAGGGAAGGGTTGAAGCTTTCTTT. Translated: CASSLYTGQGRVEAFF.

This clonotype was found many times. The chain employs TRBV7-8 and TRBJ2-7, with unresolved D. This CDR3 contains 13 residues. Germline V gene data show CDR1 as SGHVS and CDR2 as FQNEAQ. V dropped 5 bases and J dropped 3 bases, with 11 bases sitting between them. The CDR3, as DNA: TGTGCCAGCAGCCAACAGCCGAGCTACGAGCAGTACTTC. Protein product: CASSQQPSYEQYF.

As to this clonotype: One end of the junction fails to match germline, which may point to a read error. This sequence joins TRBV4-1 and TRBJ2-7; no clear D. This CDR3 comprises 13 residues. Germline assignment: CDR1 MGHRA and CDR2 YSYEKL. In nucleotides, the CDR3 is TGTGCCAGCAGCCAAGGACGCCAGTACGAGCAGTACTTC. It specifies CASSQGRQYEQYF.

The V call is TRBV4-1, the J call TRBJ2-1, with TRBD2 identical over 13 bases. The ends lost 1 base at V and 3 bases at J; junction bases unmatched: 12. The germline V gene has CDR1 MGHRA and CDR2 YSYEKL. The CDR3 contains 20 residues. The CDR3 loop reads CASSQGGRLAGGTIYNEQFF. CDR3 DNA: TGCGCCAGCAGCCAAGGAGGGCGACTAGCGGGGGGTACTATCTACAATGAGCAGTTCTTC.

DNA for the CDR3: TGCAGCTACCGACAATTATCTTCGGGGGAGCAGTACTTC. This encodes CSYRQLSSGEQYF. The V gene is TRBV29-1, the J gene TRBJ2-7, with D possibly matching TRBD2 (5 bases). CDR1 is SQVTM, CDR2 ANQGSEA, per germline. This CDR3 comprises 13 residues. Trimming stripped 8 bases from V and 7 bases from J, with 21 bases between.

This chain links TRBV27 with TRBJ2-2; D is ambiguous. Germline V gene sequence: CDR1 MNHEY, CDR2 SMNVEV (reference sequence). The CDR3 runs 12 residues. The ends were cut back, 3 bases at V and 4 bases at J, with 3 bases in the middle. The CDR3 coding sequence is TGTGCCAGCAGTTTTACCACCGGGGAGCTGTTTTTT. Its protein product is CASSFTTGELFF.

The CDR3, as DNA: TGTGCCAGCAGCATTATAGACAGGGAAAACATTCAGTACTTC. Its protein product is CASSIIDRENIQYF. This chain connects TRBV5-4 to TRBJ2-4, with 7 bases fitting TRBD1. With V trimmed by 4 bases and J by 5 bases, 6 bases remained unmatched. Per the germline V gene, CDR1 is SGHNT and CDR2 is YYREEE (reference sequence). The CDR3 covers 14 residues.

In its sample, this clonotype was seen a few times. CDR3 loop: CASSPLREGTTTDTQYF. CDR3 DNA sequence: TGTGCCAGCTCACCACTCCGAGAAGGGACGACCACAGATACGCAGTATTTT. The V and J genes are TRBV18 and TRBJ2-3; either TRBD1 or TRBD2 may fit D (5 bases each). Germline assignment: CDR1 KGHSH and CDR2 LQKENI. The CDR3 loop spans 17 amino acids. Trimming shortened V by 1 base and J by 2 bases, and 16 bases separated the two germline ends.